Detailed here is one T cell receptor (beta chain). No antigen is known for it. Germline loops: CDR1 LNHDA, CDR2 SQIVND (reference sequence). The J segment lost 7 bases and the V segment lost 3 bases, leaving 11 bases of the junction unmatched. This CDR3 has 15 amino acids. PCR amplification relied on 60 Vbeta primers (plus 13 Jbeta primers). Profiling relied on immunoSEQ multiplex PCR, and the TCRdb table lists in-frame clones only, not all of them. The table shows 85,000 to 100,000 clones, with roughly 80% occurring only once. This sample is part of a study of cytomegalovirus exposure and HLA in healthy donors. General observations from the study: Later analysis suggested links between common viral pathogens and several top significant clusters. Across donors, most TCRs were seen rarely, yet some public ones were widespread. Certain indistinguishable V segments, among them TRBV6-2 and TRBV6-3, were excluded. The productive fraction for most TCR beta V segments was about 90% or about 30% in an earlier analysis.

V is TRBV19 and J is TRBJ2-7; 8 nucleotides line up with TRBD1. Sequenced input: PBMCs. This receptor was obtained from a man aged 35-49 years in good health and CMV-seropositive. CDR3 sequence reads: CASSIPGTGLWEQYF. DNA for the CDR3: TGTGCCAGTAGTATCCCCGGGACAGGCCTCTGGGAGCAGTACTTC.